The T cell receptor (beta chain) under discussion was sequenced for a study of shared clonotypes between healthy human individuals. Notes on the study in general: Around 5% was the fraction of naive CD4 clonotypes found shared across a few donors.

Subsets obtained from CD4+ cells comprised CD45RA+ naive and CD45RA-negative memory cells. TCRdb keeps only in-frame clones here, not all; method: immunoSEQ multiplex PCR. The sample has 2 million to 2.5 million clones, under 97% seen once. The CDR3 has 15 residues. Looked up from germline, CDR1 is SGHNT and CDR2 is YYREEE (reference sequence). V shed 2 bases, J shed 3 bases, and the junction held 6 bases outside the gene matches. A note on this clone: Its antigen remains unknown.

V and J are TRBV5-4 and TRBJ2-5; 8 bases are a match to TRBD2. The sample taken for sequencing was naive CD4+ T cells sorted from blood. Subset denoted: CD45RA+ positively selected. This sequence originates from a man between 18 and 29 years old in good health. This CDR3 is CASSLAKRGKETQYF. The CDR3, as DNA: TGTGCCAGCAGCTTAGCGAAGCGGGGGAAAGAGACCCAGTACTTC.